This TCR beta chain was recorded in a study of human T cells and chemical hapten exposure. At the level of the study: The patients were mostly female; they had alopecia areata, totalis or universalis. General study results and limits: The number of TCRs over 1 in 1000 frequency stayed unchanged after DPC. Expanded TCR counts at PT1 went up together with patch test score, a positive correlation.

TCRdb re-called the RACE reads through MiXCR, storing one row per CDR3 protein. Among about 160,000 distinct CDR3 sequences listed, roughly 26% were seen once. With respect to this clonotype: Its specificity is not known.

The sample's time point: patch test 3, about 24 weeks after DPC sensitization. Treatment: therapeutic diphenylcyclopropenone sensitization with weekly scalp DPC. Prior to application of each patch test, blood was drawn. CDR1 and CDR2 (germline): LGHNA, YSLEER. The CDR3 is 14 residues long. Trimming cost V 2 bases and J 2 bases, with 8 bases left between them. The source of this sequence is a woman between 18 and 30 years old with alopecia areata. Some clones in this sample may be carry-over from other donors' samples. The sample consisted of whole blood, taken in connection with sensitization to the hapten diphenylcyclopropenone (DPC). The chain links TRBV4-3 to TRBJ2-3; no firm D call. The CDR3 here is CASSQLLSTDTQYF. CDR3 nucleotides: TGCGCCAGCAGCCAATTGTTGTCCACAGATACGCAGTATTTT.